Below, 26 T cell receptor beta chains from the same sample are listed, as sequenced in a study of blood T cell repertoires in COVID-19 (dated by TCRdb to between 2020 and 2021). The protocol used for the library was the immunoSEQ multiplex PCR assay. In TCRdb, the immuneACCESS table is reduced to in-frame sequences with V and J assigned. These tables do not hold every clone; where another copy was compared, an unresolved V gene accounts for under half, and the others remain unexplained. A total of some 360,000 clones appear in this sample, roughly nine tenths of them only once. The ten largest clones capture under 5% of the sample. Sequencing input: peripheral blood. These receptors all stem from a woman aged 60-75 years with COVID-19, enrolled during active disease.

The chain carries TRBV27 and TRBJ1-5, with TRBD1 as a possible D gene (5 bases). This CDR3 is built from 14 residues. The V end lost 1 base, the J end lost 5 bases, and 9 bases lay between the germline ends. Germline CDR1 reads MNHEY; CDR2 reads SMNVEV (reference sequence). The CDR3 sequence: CASSLWAGYQPQHF. The CDR3 region has the DNA TGTGCCAGCAGTTTATGGGCAGGGTATCAGCCCCAGCATTTT.

V and J are TRBV7-8 and TRBJ1-6; D gene uncertain. CDR1 SGHVS and CDR2 FQNEAQ come from the germline V gene. There are 15 residues in the CDR3. The V gene lost 5 bases and the J gene lost 7 bases, with 15 bases spanning the gap. The CDR3 here is CASSPRSATNSPLHF. The CDR3 DNA sequence: TGTGCCAGCAGCCCTAGGTCAGCCACCAATTCACCCCTCCACTTT.

The chain links TRBV19 to TRBJ1-4, with 8 nucleotides matching TRBD1. Germline-derived CDR1 and CDR2 are LNHDA and SQIVND (reference sequence). V shed 11 bases, J shed 4 bases, and the junction held 9 bases outside the gene matches. The CDR3 consists of 14 residues. The CDR3 DNA reads TGTGCCGCCCAGGGGGCCGGAGGTAATGAAAAACTGTTTTTT. The encoded protein is CAAQGAGGNEKLFF.

J is TRBJ2-7 and V is TRBV6-5, with 13 positions matching TRBD2. Looked up from germline, CDR1 is MNHEY and CDR2 is SVGAGI. This CDR3 is 13 amino acids long. The CDR3, as DNA: TGTGGGACTAGCGGGGGTTCCCCGGGGGAGCAGTACTTC. Protein sequence: CGTSGGSPGEQYF.

The rearrangement uses TRBV3-1 (or the pseudogene TRBV3-2) and TRBJ1-1; no clear D gene. Germline loops: CDR1 LGHDT, CDR2 YNNKEL (reference sequence). CDR3 length: 13 amino acids. V lost 1 base, J lost 4 bases, and 7 bases lay in between. In DNA, the CDR3 is TGTGCCAGCAGCCAAGGTCTTAGCACTGAAGCTTTCTTT. This encodes CASSQGLSTEAFF.

This sequence joins TRBV20-1 and TRBJ1-2; possible D gene TRBD1, 6 bases. The CDR3 contains 13 residues. V was cut by 3 bases and J by 3 bases, with 11 bases left in between. Germline loops: CDR1 DFQATT, CDR2 SNEGSKA (reference sequence). CDR3: CSASSNRDYGYTF. In DNA form, the CDR3 reads TGCAGTGCTAGTTCGAACAGGGACTATGGCTACACCTTC.

Concerning this clone: This may be a read error, as it is one base from a much larger clone. Additional DNA sequences in this sample encode the identical CDR3. The chain recombines TRBV2 with TRBJ1-2; the match to TRBD1 covers 7 bases. The CDR3 totals 12 residues. The V and J ends lost 6 bases and 5 bases, in that order; junction bases with no gene match: 3. Germline values: CDR1 SNHLY, CDR2 FYNNEI. The CDR3 coding sequence is TGTGCCAGCAGCGTACAGGGGTATGGCTACACCTTC. Translation gives CASSVQGYGYTF.

The chain recombines TRBV5-1 with TRBJ1-3, with D possibly matching TRBD1 (6 bases). With 5 bases removed from V and 1 base from J, the gap between germline ends came to 7 bases. The CDR3 runs 13 residues. The germline V gene encodes CDR1 SGHRS and CDR2 YFSETQ. CDR3 amino acids: CASRQGSGNTIYF. CDR3 coding DNA: TGCGCCAGCAGACAGGGTTCTGGAAACACCATATATTTT. The full variable domain, rest sourced from reference TRBV5-1 and TRBJ1-3, is KAGVTQTPRYLIKTRGQQVTLSCSPISGHRSVSWYQQTPGQGLQFLFEYFSETQRNKGNFPGRFSGRQFSNSRSEMNVSTLELGDSALYLCASRQGSGNTIYFGEGSWLTVV.

In this sample, this clone turned up a few times. One end of the junction is discordant with germline, which a read error may explain. The V gene is TRBV19, the J gene TRBJ1-2; 9 bases map to TRBD1. The V gene's germline CDR1 is LNHDA and CDR2 SQIVND (reference sequence). CDR3 length: 12 residues. CDR3 sequence reads: CASARTGASVAF. DNA for the CDR3: TGTGCCAGTGCCCGGACAGGGGCCTCAGTGGCCTTC.

This chain joins TRBV19 and TRBJ2-3; 11 bases are a match to TRBD1. V trimming: 3 bases; J trimming: 6 bases; junction bases outside the gene matches: 8. Germline V gene sequence: CDR1 LNHDA, CDR2 SQIVND (reference sequence). This CDR3 contains 16 residues. The CDR3 loop is CASSIRTGGMKDTQYF. Here the CDR3 DNA reads TGTGCCAGTAGTATCCGGACAGGGGGCATGAAGGATACGCAGTATTTT. Complete variable domain (other parts from reference TRBV19 and TRBJ2-3): DGGITQSPKYLFRKEGQNVTLSCEQNLNHDAMYWYRQDPGQGLRLIYYSQIVNDFQKGDIAEGYSVSREKKESFPLTVTSAQKNPTAFYLCASSIRTGGMKDTQYFGPGTRLTVL.

This clone was picked up a small number of times. The chain combines TRBV4-2 with TRBJ2-1; 8 bases are shared with TRBD2. The CDR3 covers 19 residues. With 0 bases clipped from V and 0 bases from J, the junction kept 10 bases outside the gene matches. Germline CDR1 is LGHNA and CDR2 is YNFKEQ. The CDR3 loop reads CASSQDQEKRGSSYNEQFF. DNA for the CDR3: TGTGCCAGCAGCCAAGACCAGGAAAAGCGGGGGAGCTCCTACAATGAGCAGTTCTTC.

The chain has TRBV5-1 and TRBJ2-2; D might be TRBD1 (5 bases). CDR3 length: 13 amino acids. Germline V gene lookup returns CDR1 SGHRS and CDR2 YFSETQ. V was cut by 7 bases and J by 1 base, with 8 bases left in between. The CDR3 DNA is TGCGCCAGCGCTACAGGGAACACCGGGGAGCTGTTTTTT. Amino acid sequence: CASATGNTGELFF.

The CDR3 bases are TGTGCCAGTAGCACTCAGGGGAAACCCTCTGACTATGGCTACACCTTC. Amino acid sequence: CASSTQGKPSDYGYTF. J is TRBJ1-2 and V is TRBV19; TRBD1 might be the D (6 bases). Trimming left V 6 bases short and J 3 bases short, with 20 bases between. The V gene's germline CDR1 is LNHDA and CDR2 SQIVND (reference sequence). The CDR3 spans 16 residues. The full variable domain, in which reference TRBV19 and TRBJ1-2 provide the parts outside the CDR3, is DGGITQSPKYLFRKEGQNVTLSCEQNLNHDAMYWYRQDPGQGLRLIYYSQIVNDFQKGDIAEGYSVSREKKESFPLTVTSAQKNPTAFYLCASSTQGKPSDYGYTFGSGTRLTVV.

V is TRBV4-1 and J is TRBJ1-5; 7 bases line up with TRBD1. The CDR3 sequence is 14 residues long. Germline V lookup: CDR1 MGHRA, CDR2 YSYEKL. Trimming cost V 3 bases and J 4 bases; bases outside gene matches: 3. The CDR3 bases are TGCGCCAGCAGCCAGGGACAGTTTAATCAGCCCCAGCATTTT. This sequence encodes CASSQGQFNQPQHF.

V is TRBV5-1 and J is TRBJ2-3; weak D call: TRBD2 (6 bases). The CDR3 spans 16 residues. Trimming stripped 4 bases from V and 0 bases from J, with 15 bases between. Per the germline V gene, CDR1 is SGHRS and CDR2 is YFSETQ. The DNA for the CDR3 is TGCGCCAGCAGCGGGGGGTCTCCGATTAGCACAGATACGCAGTATTTT. Translated: CASSGGSPISTDTQYF.

V usage is TRBV6-5 and J usage is TRBJ1-5, with unresolved D. The V gene lost 5 bases and the J gene lost 5 bases, with 10 bases spanning the gap. From germline, CDR1 is MNHEY and CDR2 SVGAGI. The CDR3 is 13 amino acids. CDR3 protein: CASSPRVHQPQHF. Written as DNA, the CDR3 is TGTGCCAGCAGTCCCCGCGTACATCAGCCCCAGCATTTT.

This clone was recorded only once. The chain uses TRBV7-8 and TRBJ2-1; D possibly corresponds to TRBD1 (5 bases). V was shortened by 5 bases and J by 5 bases, with 25 bases between the two germline ends. CDR1 and CDR2 (germline): SGHVS, FQNEAQ. The CDR3 is 18 amino acids. CDR3 sequence reads: CASSIGQTAGLRHNEQFF. CDR3 DNA: TGTGCCAGCAGCATCGGACAAACGGCAGGTCTTAGGCACAATGAGCAGTTCTTC. Full variable domain (outside the CDR3, taken from reference TRBV7-8 and TRBJ2-1): GAGVSQSPRYKVAKRGQDVALRCDPISGHVSLFWYQQALGQGPEFLTYFQNEAQLDKSGLPSDRFFAERPEGSVSTLKIQRTQQEDSAVYLCASSIGQTAGLRHNEQFFGPGTRLTVL.

The chain recombines TRBV6-5 with TRBJ2-7; 8 positions agree with TRBD1. The CDR3 totals 13 residues. Trimming removed 7 bases from V and 4 bases from J; junction bases left unmatched: 6. The germline V gene has CDR1 MNHEY and CDR2 SVGAGI. CDR3 sequence reads: CASKQGQGYEQYF. The CDR3 region has the DNA TGTGCCAGCAAACAAGGACAGGGATACGAGCAGTACTTC.

The V and J genes are TRBV28 and TRBJ1-4, with D unclear. V shed 5 bases and J shed 5 bases, with 12 bases lying between them. Germline CDR1 and CDR2: MDHEN and SYDVKM. This CDR3 has 14 residues. Here the CDR3 DNA reads TGTGCCAGCAGTATACTGAGAGGAAATGAAAAACTGTTTTTT. It specifies CASSILRGNEKLFF. The full variable domain, in which reference TRBV28 and TRBJ1-4 provide the parts outside the CDR3, is DVKVTQSSRYLVKRTGEKVFLECVQDMDHENMFWYRQDPGLGLRLIYFSYDVKMKEKGDIPEGYSVSREKKERFSLILESASTNQTSMYLCASSILRGNEKLFFGSGTQLSVL.

The chain has TRBV7-9 and TRBJ1-1; tentatively, D is TRBD1 (6 bases). The CDR3 sequence is 12 residues long. V was shortened by 2 bases and J by 8 bases, with 9 bases between the two germline ends. CDR1 SEHNR and CDR2 FQNEAQ come from the germline V gene (reference sequence). The DNA of the CDR3 is TGTGCCAGCAGCTTAACAGGGATGGAAGCTTTCTTT. This translates into CASSLTGMEAFF.

The J gene is TRBJ1-1, the V gene TRBV18; perhaps TRBD1 as D (5 bases). The CDR3 spans 13 residues. Germline CDR1 reads KGHSH; CDR2 reads LQKENI. V dropped 2 bases and J dropped 6 bases, with 10 bases sitting between them. The DNA of the CDR3 is TGTGCCAGCTCACCAACGACAGTACCTGAAGCTTTCTTT. Protein: CASSPTTVPEAFF.

This sequence joins TRBV6-5 and TRBJ1-2; D remains unclear. The CDR3 spans 14 residues. The V gene lost 6 bases and the J gene lost 6 bases, with 17 bases spanning the gap. Germline V CDR1 and CDR2: MNHEY, SVGAGI. The CDR3 sequence is CASRDWRVGNGYTF. DNA of the CDR3: TGTGCCAGCAGGGATTGGAGGGTGGGGAATGGCTACACCTTC.

The V gene is TRBV5-1, the J gene TRBJ1-2, with TRBD1 as a possible D gene (6 bases). There are 16 residues in the CDR3. Trimming shortened V by 0 bases and J by 0 bases, and 12 bases separated the two germline ends. Germline CDR1 is SGHRS and CDR2 is YFSETQ. CDR3 protein: CASSLELGASNYGYTF. DNA of the CDR3: TGCGCCAGCAGCTTGGAACTGGGGGCGTCTAACTATGGCTACACCTTC.

The gene calls are TRBV14 and TRBJ1-2; D gene unclear. The CDR3 totals 12 residues. Germline V gene sequence: CDR1 SGHDN, CDR2 FVKESK. V was cut by 4 bases and J by 4 bases, with 7 bases left in between. CDR3 region: CASSPGGYGYTF. CDR3 coding DNA: TGTGCCAGCAGCCCCGGCGGCTATGGCTACACCTTC. The variable domain in full, completed from reference TRBV14 and TRBJ1-2, reads EAGVTQFPSHSVIEKGQTVTLRCDPISGHDNLYWYRRVMGKEIKFLLHFVKESKQDESGMPNNRFLAERTGGTYSTLKVQPAELEDSGVYFCASSPGGYGYTFGSGTRLTVV.

The CDR3 reads CASSITGNYGYTF. The DNA for the CDR3 is TGTGCCAGCAGTATTACAGGGAACTATGGCTACACCTTC. V gene TRBV28 combines with J gene TRBJ1-2; TRBD1 is a possible D gene (6 bases). V was pared by 5 bases and J by 2 bases, with 9 bases between. CDR1 and CDR2 from the germline V gene are MDHEN and SYDVKM. This CDR3 has 13 residues.

The V and J genes are TRBV5-4 and TRBJ2-5, with TRBD2 as a possible D gene (6 bases). Trimming shortened V by 0 bases and J by 4 bases, and 16 bases separated the two germline ends. Germline V gene sequence: CDR1 SGHNT, CDR2 YYREEE (reference sequence). This CDR3 is built from 16 residues. DNA for the CDR3: TGTGCCAGCAGCTTGGTAGTAGGAGCGGGCCCAGAGACCCAGTACTTC. This translates into CASSLVVGAGPETQYF.